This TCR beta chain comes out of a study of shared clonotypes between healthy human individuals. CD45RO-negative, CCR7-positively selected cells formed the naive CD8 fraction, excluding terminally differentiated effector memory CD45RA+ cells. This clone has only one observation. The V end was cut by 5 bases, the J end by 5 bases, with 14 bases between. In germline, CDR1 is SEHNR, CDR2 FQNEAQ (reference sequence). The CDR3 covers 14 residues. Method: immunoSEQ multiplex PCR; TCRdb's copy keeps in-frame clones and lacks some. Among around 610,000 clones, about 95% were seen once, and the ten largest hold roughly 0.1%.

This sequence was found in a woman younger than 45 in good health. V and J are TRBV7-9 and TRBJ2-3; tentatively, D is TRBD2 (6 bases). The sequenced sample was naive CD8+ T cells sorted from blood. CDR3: CASSPHAGGDTQYF. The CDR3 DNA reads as TGTGCCAGCAGCCCGCACGCCGGGGGAGATACGCAGTATTTT.